The 30 T cell receptor beta chains presented below share a single source sample, sequenced in a study of persistence of HIV-infected CD4 T cells (dated by TCRdb to 2018 to 2021). The immunoSEQ hsTCRB assay version 4 in survey mode was used to sequence TCRbeta repertoires from genomic DNA. Entries here come from immuneACCESS through TCRdb and include only in-frame sequences with V and J called. Some clones fail to appear in such tables; in the studies checked, an unresolved V gene covers under half of the shortfall, and the cause of the remainder is unknown. This sample is represented by over 30,000 clones; around 83% of them were singletons. The ten largest clonotypes hold roughly 1% of the sample. Their target antigens are unknown. The treatment or condition label for this specimen denotes: suppressive antiretroviral therapy. Cells were stimulated with a pool of overlapping HIV-1 Gag 15-mer peptides at approximately 0.93 ug per peptide per mL. Memory CD4+ T cells that did not respond, being CD40L-negative, CD69-negative and CD45RO-high, were sorted as memory populations depleted of antigen-responding cells.

Source: cultured CD4+ T cells from PBMCs, taken from a patient who received antiretroviral therapy. The label giving this sample's cell subset or site can be read as: CD40L-CD69- CD45RO-high memory CD4 T cells not responding to Gag peptides. The receptor set was obtained from an adult with HIV. The donor label of this sample is uncertain.

This clone was counted between two and nine times. The chain uses TRBV19 and TRBJ1-2; D is perhaps TRBD1 (6 bases). Germline V CDR1 and CDR2: LNHDA, SQIVND (reference sequence). CDR3 size: 13 residues. V lost 7 bases and J lost 4, with 13 bases in between. Written as DNA, the CDR3 is TGTGCCAGTACCCCTGACAGGCTCTATGGCTACACCTTC. Translation gives CASTPDRLYGYTF.

This clone occurred once. The DNA for the CDR3 is TGCAGCGTTGAAGAAGGGAGGGTTACCCAGTACTTC. Amino acids: CSVEEGRVTQYF. The chain is built from TRBV29-1 and TRBJ2-5, with 7 bases fitting TRBD2. Looked up from germline, CDR1 is SQVTM and CDR2 is ANQGSEA. The CDR3 is 12 residues long. V was pared by 0 bases and J by 8 bases, with 3 bases of the junction left unmatched.

V is TRBV7-9 and J is TRBJ1-4, with TRBD1 as a possible D gene (5 bases). V lost 5 bases and J 8 bases, leaving 18 bases between the germline ends. Germline V gives CDR1 SEHNR, CDR2 FQNEAQ (reference sequence). CDR3 size: 15 residues. CDR3 bases: TGTGCCAGCAGCCCCTTGGGAGGGGTCGGGGAAAAACTGTTTTTT. Residues: CASSPLGGVGEKLFF.

The chain uses TRBV9 and TRBJ2-3, with TRBD1 identical over 7 bases. J lost 0 bases, V lost 4 bases, and 8 bases had no gene match. In germline, CDR1 is SGDLS, CDR2 YYNGEE. The CDR3 sequence is 16 residues long. CDR3 protein: CASSHGAGGSTDTQYF. The CDR3 DNA reads as TGTGCCAGCAGCCACGGGGCAGGGGGAAGCACAGATACGCAGTATTTT. The whole variable domain, remainder taken from reference TRBV9 and TRBJ2-3, is DSGVTQTPKHLITATGQRVTLRCSPRSGDLSVYWYQQSLDQGLQFLIQYYNGEERAKGNILERFSAQQFPDLHSELNLSSLELGDSALYFCASSHGAGGSTDTQYFGPGTRLTVL.

This chain connects TRBV18 to TRBJ1-3; no clear D gene. This CDR3 has 17 amino acids. Germline CDR1 is KGHSH and CDR2 is LQKENI. The V and J ends lost 2 bases and 4 bases respectively, with 18 bases between them. The CDR3 DNA reads TGTGCCAGCTCACCAAACTCAGGCCCAGTAGGGGGAAACACCATATATTTT. Translating it yields CASSPNSGPVGGNTIYF.

The chain couples TRBV9 to TRBJ1-2; D call uncertain. Germline assignment: CDR1 SGDLS and CDR2 YYNGEE. The CDR3 is 15 amino acids. V was trimmed by 4 bases and J by 0 bases, leaving 13 bases between them. The CDR3 here is CASSPRPGSNYGYTF. The CDR3 DNA is TGTGCCAGCAGCCCCCGTCCCGGTTCTAACTATGGCTACACCTTC.

V and J are TRBV2 and TRBJ1-6, with 7 bases fitting TRBD1. V shed 6 bases, J shed 3 bases, and the junction held 5 bases outside the gene matches. Germline lookup yields CDR1 SNHLY and CDR2 FYNNEI. The CDR3 has 15 amino acids. In DNA form, the CDR3 reads TGTGCCAGCAGAGATGGGACAGTCTATAATTCACCCCTCCACTTT. This translates into CASRDGTVYNSPLHF.

This sequence joins TRBV19 and TRBJ1-1, with D maybe TRBD1 (6 bases). Germline V gives CDR1 LNHDA, CDR2 SQIVND (reference sequence). Trimming removed 5 bases at V and 0 bases at J, with 10 bases between. The CDR3 has 14 amino acids. The CDR3 coding sequence is TGTGCCAGTAGTCCACAGGGATTGAACACTGAAGCTTTCTTT. Its translation is CASSPQGLNTEAFF. The variable domain in full, with the rest retrieved from reference TRBV19 and TRBJ1-1, is DGGITQSPKYLFRKEGQNVTLSCEQNLNHDAMYWYRQDPGQGLRLIYYSQIVNDFQKGDIAEGYSVSREKKESFPLTVTSAQKNPTAFYLCASSPQGLNTEAFFGQGTRLTVV.

The chain is built from TRBV24-1 and TRBJ1-3; no reliable D call. The CDR3 is made up of 17 amino acids. Trimming removed 0 bases at V and 2 bases at J, with 13 bases between. Germline loops: CDR1 KGHDR, CDR2 SFDVKD. The DNA for the CDR3 is TGTGCCACCAGTGATTTGGTTGGGGTAGTCGCTGGAAACACCATATATTTT. Translation gives CATSDLVGVVAGNTIYF.

The J gene is TRBJ2-1, the V gene TRBV29-1; 7 nucleotides agree with TRBD2. The CDR3 is 15 residues long. The V and J ends lost 5 bases and 0 bases, in that order; junction bases with no gene match: 7. CDR1 and CDR2 (germline): SQVTM, ANQGSEA. The CDR3 spells CSVTSGGSSYNEQFF. The CDR3 DNA is TGCAGCGTTACCTCGGGGGGAAGCTCCTACAATGAGCAGTTCTTC.

This sequence joins TRBV27 and TRBJ1-2; perhaps TRBD1 as D (5 bases). V dropped 5 bases and J dropped 6 bases, with 19 bases sitting between them. The CDR3 is 15 amino acids. Germline CDR1 is MNHEY and CDR2 is SMNVEV (reference sequence). The CDR3 here is CASSPQGTRFHGYTF. CDR3 bases: TGTGCCAGCAGTCCACAAGGGACTAGGTTCCATGGCTACACCTTC.

The chain uses TRBV6-6 and TRBJ1-6; TRBD1 matches 8 bases. Trimming removed 5 bases from V and 6 bases from J; junction bases left unmatched: 12. This CDR3 spans 17 amino acids. Germline V gene data show CDR1 as MNHNY and CDR2 as SVGAGI (reference sequence). The CDR3 protein is CASSQRTGLSGNSPLHF. In nucleotides, the CDR3 is TGTGCCAGCAGTCAAAGGACAGGGCTTTCGGGTAATTCACCCCTCCACTTT.

The chain uses TRBV2 and TRBJ1-6; TRBD1 is a possible D gene (6 bases). Trimming cost V 10 bases and J 10 bases, with 11 bases left between them. In germline, CDR1 is SNHLY, CDR2 FYNNEI. The CDR3 extends over 11 amino acids. In nucleotides, the CDR3 is TGTGCCAATGGACAGAACTCACCCCTCCACTTT. Its translation: CANGQNSPLHF.

V usage is TRBV3-1 (or the pseudogene TRBV3-2) and J usage is TRBJ2-1; D remains unclear. V lost 2 bases and J lost 4, with 3 bases in between. CDR1 is LGHDT, CDR2 YNNKEL, per germline (reference sequence). The CDR3 is 12 amino acids. The CDR3 here is CASSQRYNEQFF. CDR3 sequence (DNA): TGTGCCAGCAGCCAAAGATACAATGAGCAGTTCTTC.

The genes are TRBV30 and TRBJ1-2, with D tentatively TRBD1 (5 bases). Germline V gives CDR1 GTSNPN, CDR2 SVGIG (reference sequence). This CDR3 has 13 residues. V lost 0 bases to trimming and J lost 8 bases, with 13 bases between them. Here the CDR3 reads CAWSVSGGDGYTF. CDR3 DNA: TGTGCCTGGAGTGTATCCGGGGGAGACGGCTACACCTTC.

J is TRBJ1-3 and V is TRBV5-8, with TRBD1 identical over 9 bases. This CDR3 comprises 16 residues. V lost 1 base to trimming and J lost 9 bases; unmatched junction nucleotides: 11. Germline CDR1 reads SGHTS; CDR2 reads YDEGEE. The CDR3 sequence: CASSLPGTGPTSTIYF. The CDR3 bases are TGTGCCAGCAGCTTGCCTGGGACAGGGCCTACGTCCACCATATATTTT.

V gene TRBV25-1 combines with J gene TRBJ1-1; maybe TRBD1 (5 bases). This CDR3 spans 16 amino acids. The ends were cut back, 2 bases at V and 4 bases at J, with 17 bases in the middle. Germline values: CDR1 MGHDK, CDR2 SYGVNS. CDR3 in amino acids: CASSESRGSGFTEAFF. The CDR3 nucleotides are TGTGCCAGCAGTGAAAGCCGGGGGTCGGGGTTCACTGAAGCTTTCTTT.

The rearrangement uses TRBV12-3 or TRBV12-4 and TRBJ2-5; D is ambiguous. CDR3 length equals 11 residues. V was clipped by 2 bases and J by 5 bases, with 3 bases between them. The CDR3 nucleotides read TGTGCCAGCAGTTTAAGCGAGACCCAGTACTTC. It translates to CASSLSETQYF.

CDR3 coding DNA: TGCAGCGTTCAAAAGGGTGGGGGGAACACTGAAGCTTTCTTT. It specifies CSVQKGGGNTEAFF. The chain uses TRBV29-1 and TRBJ1-1; D might be TRBD1 (5 bases). The CDR3 spans 14 residues. Trimming removed 5 bases from V and 1 base from J, with 14 bases in between. The germline V gene encodes CDR1 SQVTM and CDR2 ANQGSEA. Full variable domain (rest looked up from reference TRBV29-1 and TRBJ1-1): SAVISQKPSRDICQRGTSLTIQCQVDSQVTMMFWYRQQPGQSLTLIATANQGSEATYESGFVIDKFPISRPNLTFSTLTVSNMSPEDSSIYLCSVQKGGGNTEAFFGQGTRLTVV.

V usage is TRBV5-4 and J usage is TRBJ1-2; D is possibly TRBD1 (5 bases). CDR1 is SGHNT and CDR2 is YYREEE in the germline V gene (reference sequence). Trimming shortened V by 1 base and J by 1 base, and 17 bases separated the two germline ends. This CDR3 has 17 residues. In DNA form, the CDR3 reads TGTGCCAGCAGCTTGTCCCCAACAGGCAGGAATAACTATGGCTACACCTTC. It translates to CASSLSPTGRNNYGYTF. The complete variable domain, with remaining parts taken from reference TRBV5-4 and TRBJ1-2, reads ETGVTQSPTHLIKTRGQQVTLRCSSQSGHNTVSWYQQALGQGPQFIFQYYREEENGRGNFPPRFSGLQFPNYSSELNVNALELDDSALYLCASSLSPTGRNNYGYTFGSGTRLTVV.

J is TRBJ2-5 and V is TRBV29-1, with 9 bases matching TRBD1. Germline CDR1 and CDR2: SQVTM and ANQGSEA. The CDR3 runs to 15 residues. The junction had 13 bases not matched to a gene; V was cut back by 6 bases and J by 5 bases. The CDR3 spells CSVKGNRGQAETQYF. Here the CDR3 DNA reads TGCAGCGTGAAAGGGAACAGGGGGCAGGCGGAGACCCAGTACTTC.

The V gene is TRBV5-1, the J gene TRBJ1-2, with 7 nucleotides matching TRBD1. This CDR3 has 15 residues. In germline, CDR1 is SGHRS, CDR2 YFSETQ. J lost 8 bases, V lost 1 base, and 11 bases had no gene match. In DNA, the CDR3 is TGCGCCAGCAGCTTGAATCTGGGACAGAGTGTAGGCTACACCTTC. Residues: CASSLNLGQSVGYTF.

The CDR3: CASSEDVEGKTQYF. CDR3 DNA: TGTGCCAGCAGCGAGGACGTAGAAGGGAAGACCCAGTACTTC. The chain has TRBV2 and TRBJ2-5; D gene uncertain. V lost 6 bases to trimming and J lost 6 bases, with 17 bases between them. Germline loops: CDR1 SNHLY, CDR2 FYNNEI. The CDR3 contains 14 residues.

This chain uses TRBV10-3 with TRBJ2-1; D tentatively reads TRBD1 or TRBD2 (6 bases each). The CDR3 loop spans 14 amino acids. Germline V lookup: CDR1 ENHRY, CDR2 SYGVKD. V lost 0 bases to trimming and J lost 10 bases, with 13 bases between them. Here the CDR3 DNA reads TGTGCCATCAGTGAGTCGAAGGGGGGCCGGGAGCAGTTCTTC. It is translated as CAISESKGGREQFF.

As DNA, the CDR3 is TGTGCCAGCAGCGTCGGCCCGACATCCTACAATGAGCAGTTCTTC. It encodes CASSVGPTSYNEQFF. The chain carries TRBV9 and TRBJ2-1; D unresolved. The germline V and J ends were trimmed by 2 bases and 1 base, with 10 bases remaining between them. Germline V gives CDR1 SGDLS, CDR2 YYNGEE. This CDR3 contains 15 residues. The entire variable domain, with the rest obtained from reference TRBV9 and TRBJ2-1, is as follows: DSGVTQTPKHLITATGQRVTLRCSPRSGDLSVYWYQQSLDQGLQFLIQYYNGEERAKGNILERFSAQQFPDLHSELNLSSLELGDSALYFCASSVGPTSYNEQFFGPGTRLTVL.

This chain joins TRBV29-1 and TRBJ1-2; no firm D call. This CDR3 has 13 amino acids. V lost 4 bases to trimming and J lost 4 bases, with 13 bases between them. Germline V CDR1 and CDR2: SQVTM, ANQGSEA. The CDR3 nucleotides are TGCAGCGTTGTGTCAGAGGGAACCTATGGCTACACCTTC. Its translation: CSVVSEGTYGYTF.

The rearrangement uses TRBV18 and TRBJ1-1, with D possibly being TRBD1 (5 bases). The CDR3 has 14 amino acids. Germline V CDR1 and CDR2: KGHSH, LQKENI. Trimming removed 0 bases at V and 5 bases at J, with 10 bases between. The CDR3 is CASSPPIQDTEAFF. Here the CDR3 DNA reads TGTGCCAGCTCACCACCAATACAGGATACTGAAGCTTTCTTT.

As concerns this clone: Its ends do not fully match the called genes, so a read error is possible. The V and J genes are TRBV20-1 and TRBJ2-3; 7 nucleotides line up with TRBD2. Germline V gene sequence: CDR1 DFQATT, CDR2 SNEGSKA (reference sequence). The CDR3 extends over 11 amino acids. The CDR3 DNA follows: TGCAGTGCTAGTTCAATTCGGACTAGGCAGTTT. It translates to CSASSIRTRQF.

The chain links TRBV6-5 to TRBJ1-6, with unresolved D. In germline, CDR1 is MNHEY, CDR2 SVGAGI. There are 14 residues in the CDR3. Trimming cost V 6 bases and J 10 bases, with 16 bases left between them. CDR3 sequence (DNA): TGTGCCAGCAGCCCACCCAAGGCGGGGTCACCCCTCCACTTT. Protein sequence: CASSPPKAGSPLHF.

The chain recombines TRBV5-4 with TRBJ2-7, with D possibly TRBD1 on 6 matching bases. Looked up from germline, CDR1 is SGHNT and CDR2 is YYREEE (reference sequence). CDR3 length: 15 residues. V lost 4 bases and J lost 6, with 20 bases in between. The DNA of the CDR3 is TGTGCCAGCAGCACGCGAACAGGGTTAAACTCCGAGCAGTACTTC. Protein product: CASSTRTGLNSEQYF.